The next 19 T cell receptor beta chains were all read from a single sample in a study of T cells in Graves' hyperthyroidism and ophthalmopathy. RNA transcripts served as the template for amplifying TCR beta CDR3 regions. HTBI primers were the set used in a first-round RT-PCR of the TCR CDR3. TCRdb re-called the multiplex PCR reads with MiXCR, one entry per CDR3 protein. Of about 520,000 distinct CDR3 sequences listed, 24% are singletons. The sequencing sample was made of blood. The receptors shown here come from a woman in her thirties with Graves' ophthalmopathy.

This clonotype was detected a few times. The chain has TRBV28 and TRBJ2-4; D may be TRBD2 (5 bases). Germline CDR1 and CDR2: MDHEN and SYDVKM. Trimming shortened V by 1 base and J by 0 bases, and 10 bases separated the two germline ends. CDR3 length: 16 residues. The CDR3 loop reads CASSLSPGIAKNIQYF. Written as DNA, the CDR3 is TGTGCCAGCAGTTTATCCCCGGGGATAGCCAAAAACATTCAGTACTTC.

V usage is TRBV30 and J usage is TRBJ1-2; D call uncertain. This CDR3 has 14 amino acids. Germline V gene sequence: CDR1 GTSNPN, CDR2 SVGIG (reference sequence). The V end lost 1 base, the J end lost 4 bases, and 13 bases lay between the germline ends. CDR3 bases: TGTGCCTGGAGTGAGACATCCAACGGCTATGGCTACACCTTC. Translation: CAWSETSNGYGYTF.

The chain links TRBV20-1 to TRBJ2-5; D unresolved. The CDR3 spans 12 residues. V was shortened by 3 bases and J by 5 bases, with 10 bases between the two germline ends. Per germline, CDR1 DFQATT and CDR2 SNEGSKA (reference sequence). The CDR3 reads CSARPATETQYF. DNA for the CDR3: TGCAGTGCTAGGCCAGCAACGGAGACCCAGTACTTC.

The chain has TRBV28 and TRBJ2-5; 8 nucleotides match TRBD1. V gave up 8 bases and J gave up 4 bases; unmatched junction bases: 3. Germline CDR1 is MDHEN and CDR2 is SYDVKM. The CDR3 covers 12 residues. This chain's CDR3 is CASVDRGETQYF. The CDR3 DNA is TGTGCCAGCGTTGACAGGGGAGAGACCCAGTACTTC. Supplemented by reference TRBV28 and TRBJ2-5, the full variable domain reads DVKVTQSSRYLVKRTGEKVFLECVQDMDHENMFWYRQDPGLGLRLIYFSYDVKMKEKGDIPEGYSVSREKKERFSLILESASTNQTSMYLCASVDRGETQYFGPGTRLLVL.

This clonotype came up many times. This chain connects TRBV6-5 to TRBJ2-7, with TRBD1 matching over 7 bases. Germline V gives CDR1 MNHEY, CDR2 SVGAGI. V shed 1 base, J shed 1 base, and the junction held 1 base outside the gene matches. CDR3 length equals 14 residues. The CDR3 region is CASSYLGQSYEQYF. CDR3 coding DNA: TGTGCCAGCAGTTACTTGGGACAGTCCTACGAGCAGTACTTC.

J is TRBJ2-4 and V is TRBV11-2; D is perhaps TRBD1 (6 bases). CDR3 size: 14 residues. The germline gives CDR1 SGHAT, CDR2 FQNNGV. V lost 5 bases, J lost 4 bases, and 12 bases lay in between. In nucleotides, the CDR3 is TGTGCCAGCAGCCTCACAGGGCCGAAAAACATTCAGTACTTC. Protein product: CASSLTGPKNIQYF.

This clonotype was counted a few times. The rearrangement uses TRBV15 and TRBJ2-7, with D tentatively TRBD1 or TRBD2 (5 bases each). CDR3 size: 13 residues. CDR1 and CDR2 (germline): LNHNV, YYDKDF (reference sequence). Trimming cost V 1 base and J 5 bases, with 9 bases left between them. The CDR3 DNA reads TGTGCCACCAGCAGAGTACGAGGGGACGAGCAGTACTTC. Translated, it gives CATSRVRGDEQYF.

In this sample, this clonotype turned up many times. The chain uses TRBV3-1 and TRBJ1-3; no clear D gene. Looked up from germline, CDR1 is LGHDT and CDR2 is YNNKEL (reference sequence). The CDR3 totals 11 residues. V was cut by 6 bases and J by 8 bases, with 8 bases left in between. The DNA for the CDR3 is TGTGCCAGCAGTCATAGGTACACCATATATTTT. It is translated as CASSHRYTIYF.

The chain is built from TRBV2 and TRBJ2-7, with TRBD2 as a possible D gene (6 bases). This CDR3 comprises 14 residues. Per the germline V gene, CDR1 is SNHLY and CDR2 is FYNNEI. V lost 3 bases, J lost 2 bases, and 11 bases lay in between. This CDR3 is CASSEVSGTYEQYF. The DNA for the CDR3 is TGTGCCAGCAGTGAGGTTAGCGGAACCTACGAGCAGTACTTC.

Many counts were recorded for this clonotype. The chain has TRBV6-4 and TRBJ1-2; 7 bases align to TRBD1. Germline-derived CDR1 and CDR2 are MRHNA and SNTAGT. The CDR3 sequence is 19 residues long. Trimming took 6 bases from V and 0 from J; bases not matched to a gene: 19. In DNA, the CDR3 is TGTGCCAGCAGCAACACGCCCACGGGGGAGGGGGCCGCTAACTATGGCTACACCTTC. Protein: CASSNTPTGEGAANYGYTF.

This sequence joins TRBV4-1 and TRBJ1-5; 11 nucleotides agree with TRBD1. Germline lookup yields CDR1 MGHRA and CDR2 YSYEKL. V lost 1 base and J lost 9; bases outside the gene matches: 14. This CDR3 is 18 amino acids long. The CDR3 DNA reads TGCGCCAGCAGCCAAGGTACCGTACTCGGACAGGGGGCCAGGCCCCAGCATTTT. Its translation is CASSQGTVLGQGARPQHF.

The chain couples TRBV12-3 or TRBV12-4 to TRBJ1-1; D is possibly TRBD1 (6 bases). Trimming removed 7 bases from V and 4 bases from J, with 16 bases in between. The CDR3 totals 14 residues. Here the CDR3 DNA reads TGTGCCAGCACCCAGACAGGTGGTGTCACTGAAGCTTTCTTT. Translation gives CASTQTGGVTEAFF.

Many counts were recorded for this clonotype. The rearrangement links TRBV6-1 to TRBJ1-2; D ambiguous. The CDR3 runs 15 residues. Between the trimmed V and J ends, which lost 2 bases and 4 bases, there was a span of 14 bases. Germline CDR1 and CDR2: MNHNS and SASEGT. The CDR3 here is CASSEWKQGPYGYTF. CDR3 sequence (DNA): TGTGCCAGCAGTGAATGGAAGCAAGGACCCTATGGCTACACCTTC.

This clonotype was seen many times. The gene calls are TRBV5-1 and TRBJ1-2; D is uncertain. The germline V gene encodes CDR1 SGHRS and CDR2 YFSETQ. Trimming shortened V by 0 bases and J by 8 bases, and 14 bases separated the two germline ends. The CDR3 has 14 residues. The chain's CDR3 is CASSLVTNGEGYTF. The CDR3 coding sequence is TGCGCCAGCAGCTTGGTTACCAACGGTGAGGGCTACACCTTC.

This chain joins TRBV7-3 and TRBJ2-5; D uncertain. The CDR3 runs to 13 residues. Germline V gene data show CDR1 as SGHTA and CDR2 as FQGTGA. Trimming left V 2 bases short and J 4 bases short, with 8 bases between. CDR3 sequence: CASSLLPTETQYF. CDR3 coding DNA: TGTGCCAGCAGCTTATTACCCACAGAGACCCAGTACTTC.

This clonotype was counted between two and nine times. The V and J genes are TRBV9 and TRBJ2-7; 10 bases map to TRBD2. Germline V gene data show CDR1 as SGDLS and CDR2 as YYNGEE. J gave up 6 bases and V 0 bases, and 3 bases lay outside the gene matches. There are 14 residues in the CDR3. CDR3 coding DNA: TGTGCCAGCAGCGTAGCCGCTAGCGGGGGCGAGCAGTACTTC. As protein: CASSVAASGGEQYF.

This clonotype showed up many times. CDR3 nucleotides: TGTGCCAGCAGTTTATATCCAGGGGGCGGGGAAGCCTACGAGCAGTACTTC. The encoded protein is CASSLYPGGGEAYEQYF. The chain uses TRBV28 and TRBJ2-7, with 8 bases matching TRBD1. The trim removed 1 base at V and 2 bases at J, leaving 10 bases unmatched. The CDR3 consists of 17 residues. CDR1 and CDR2 from the germline V gene are MDHEN and SYDVKM. Based on the CDR3 plus reference TRBV28 and TRBJ2-7, the full variable domain is DVKVTQSSRYLVKRTGEKVFLECVQDMDHENMFWYRQDPGLGLRLIYFSYDVKMKEKGDIPEGYSVSREKKERFSLILESASTNQTSMYLCASSLYPGGGEAYEQYFGPGTRLTVT.

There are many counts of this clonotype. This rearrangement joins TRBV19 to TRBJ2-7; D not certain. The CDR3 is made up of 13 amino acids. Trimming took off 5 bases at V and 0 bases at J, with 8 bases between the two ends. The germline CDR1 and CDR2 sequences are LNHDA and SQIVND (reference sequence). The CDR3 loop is CASSRMDSYEQYF. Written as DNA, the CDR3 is TGTGCCAGTAGTCGAATGGACTCCTACGAGCAGTACTTC.

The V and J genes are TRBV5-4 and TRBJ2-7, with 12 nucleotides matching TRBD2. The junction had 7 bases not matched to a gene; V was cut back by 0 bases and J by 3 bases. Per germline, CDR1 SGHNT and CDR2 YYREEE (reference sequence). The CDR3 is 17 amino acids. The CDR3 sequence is CASSLALAGGNLYEQYF. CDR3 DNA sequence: TGTGCCAGCAGCTTGGCCCTAGCGGGGGGGAACCTCTACGAGCAGTACTTC.